The source of this TCR beta chain is a study of T cells after posttransplantation cyclophosphamide. Assay used: immunoSEQ multiplex PCR; TCRdb lists only in-frame clones, some missing. The table has some 43,000 clones, 90% seen once. Cyclophosphamide on days +3 and +4 followed busulfan-fludarabine conditioning and a marrow graft. The receptor comes from a male patient between 55 and 70 years old who received an allogeneic stem cell transplant from a related donor and was CMV-positive. Among the T cells, some may be from the graft donor. The specimen comprised PBMCs, sampled less than 70 days after allogeneic stem cell transplant with posttransplant cyclophosphamide.

The CDR3 sequence: CASSQEESSGNTIYF. The CDR3 DNA follows: TGTGCCAGCAGCCAAGAAGAGAGCTCTGGAAACACCATATATTTT. V is TRBV4-2 and J is TRBJ1-3, with D uncertain. Germline assignment: CDR1 LGHNA and CDR2 YNFKEQ. The CDR3 totals 15 residues. Trimming took 0 bases from V and 0 from J, leaving 6 bases between them.